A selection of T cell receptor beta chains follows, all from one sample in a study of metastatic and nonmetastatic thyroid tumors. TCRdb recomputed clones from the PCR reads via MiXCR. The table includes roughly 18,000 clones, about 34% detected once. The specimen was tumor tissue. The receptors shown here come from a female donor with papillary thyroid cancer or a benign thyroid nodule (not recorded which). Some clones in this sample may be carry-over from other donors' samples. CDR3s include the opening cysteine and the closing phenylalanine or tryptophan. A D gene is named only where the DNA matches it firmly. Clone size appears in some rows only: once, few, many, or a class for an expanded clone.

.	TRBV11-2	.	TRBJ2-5	CASSPPVLSGSETQYF	TGTGCCAGCAGCCCCCCCGTGCTTTCGGGATCCGAGACCCAGTACTTC
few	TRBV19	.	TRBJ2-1	CASSIDQETYNEQFF	TGTGCCAGTAGTATAGATCAAGAGACATACAATGAGCAGTTCTTC
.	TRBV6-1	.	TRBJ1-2	CASSESDHDSYGYTF	TGTGCCAGCAGTGAATCTGACCACGATTCCTATGGCTACACCTTC
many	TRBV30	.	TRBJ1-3	CAWRKGLFSGNTIYF	TGTGCCTGGAGAAAAGGCCTCTTCTCTGGAAACACCATATATTTT
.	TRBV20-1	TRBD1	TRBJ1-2	CSASPTGGTGGYTF	TGCAGTGCTAGCCCAACAGGGGGAACGGGGGGCTACACCTTC
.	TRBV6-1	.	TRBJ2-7	CATEGGTSYEQYF	TGTGCCACTGAGGGGGGGACTTCCTACGAGCAGTACTTC
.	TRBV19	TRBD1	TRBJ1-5	CASSPKVQGAGQPQHF	TGTGCCAGTAGTCCCAAGGTACAGGGGGCCGGTCAGCCCCAGCATTTT
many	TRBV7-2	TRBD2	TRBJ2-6	CASSLAGGTSGANVLTF	TGTGCCAGCAGCTTAGCGGGAGGGACCTCTGGGGCCAACGTCCTGACTTTC
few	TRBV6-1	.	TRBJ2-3	CASSLQSTDTQYF	TGTGCCAGCAGTTTACAGAGCACAGATACGCAGTATTTT
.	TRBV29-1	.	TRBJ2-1	CSVELRAGNEQFF	TGCAGCGTTGAACTCAGGGCTGGGAATGAGCAGTTCTTC
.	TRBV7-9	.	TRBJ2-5	CASSLSGQETQYF	TGTGCCAGCAGCCTCTCAGGCCAAGAGACCCAGTACTTC
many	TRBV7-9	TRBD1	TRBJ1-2	CASSGQGRGGYTF	TGTGCCAGTTCGGGACAGGGGAGGGGTGGCTACACCTTC
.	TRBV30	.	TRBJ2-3	CAWSVLVTATDTQYF	TGTGCCTGGAGTGTGTTAGTGACAGCTACAGATACGCAGTATTTT
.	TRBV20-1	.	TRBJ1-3	CSARGPRSGNTIYF	TGCAGTGCTAGAGGGCCTAGGTCTGGAAACACCATATATTTT
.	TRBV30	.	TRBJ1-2	CAWRGGAEGYTF	TGTGCCTGGAGAGGGGGGGCTGAGGGCTACACCTTC
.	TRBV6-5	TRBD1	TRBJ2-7	CASSTRTGSGEQYF	TGTGCCAGCAGTACTCGGACAGGCTCCGGCGAGCAGTACTTC
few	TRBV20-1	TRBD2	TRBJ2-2	CSAARGLAGGFTGELFF	TGCAGTGCTGCCCGGGGACTAGCGGGGGGGTTCACCGGGGAGCTGTTTTTT
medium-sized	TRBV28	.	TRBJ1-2	CASSPNPAVVNYGYTF	TGTGCCAGCAGCCCAAACCCGGCAGTAGTCAACTATGGCTACACCTTC
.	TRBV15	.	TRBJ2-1	CATSRAGRSQFF	TGTGCCACCAGCAGAGCCGGGCGGTCGCAGTTCTTC
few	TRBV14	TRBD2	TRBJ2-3	CASSQEGTTILGDTQYF	TGTGCCAGCAGCCAAGAGGGGACTACCATACTCGGAGATACGCAGTATTTT
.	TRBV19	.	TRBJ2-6	CASSVGVTISGANVLTF	TGTGCCAGTAGCGTAGGGGTTACCATCTCTGGGGCCAACGTCCTGACTTTC
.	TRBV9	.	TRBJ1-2	CASSLNRANYGYTF	TGTGCCAGCAGCCTTAACCGCGCTAACTATGGCTACACCTTC
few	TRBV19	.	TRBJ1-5	CASSAWGLVQPQHF	TGTGCCAGTAGTGCCTGGGGGTTGGTTCAGCCCCAGCATTTT
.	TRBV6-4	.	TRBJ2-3	CASSYGGADTQYF	TGTGCCAGCAGTTATGGGGGGGCAGATACCCAGTATTTT
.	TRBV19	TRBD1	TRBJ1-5	CASSPRQGNSNQPQHF	TGTGCCAGTAGTCCTCGACAGGGGAATAGCAATCAGCCCCAGCATTTT
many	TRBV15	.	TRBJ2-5	CATSPWTGVRETQYF	TGTGCCACCAGCCCCTGGACGGGGGTAAGGGAGACCCAGTACTTC
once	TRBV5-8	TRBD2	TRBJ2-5	CANSLEDIAGEETQYF	TGTGCCAACAGCTTGGAGGATATCGCGGGGGAAGAGACCCAGTACTTC
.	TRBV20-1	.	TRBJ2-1	CSAKMGRGGDEQFF	TGCAGTGCAAAGATGGGCCGAGGAGGGGATGAGCAGTTCTTC
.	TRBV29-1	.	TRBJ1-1	CSVVRGGETEAFF	TGCAGCGTTGTAAGAGGCGGAGAGACTGAAGCTTTCTTT
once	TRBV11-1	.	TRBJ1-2	CASSLSDAGTSYGYTF	TGTGCCAGCAGCTTAAGCGACGCAGGGACCTCTTATGGCTACACCTTC
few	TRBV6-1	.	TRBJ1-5	CASSEGPARSQPQHF	TGTGCCAGCAGTGAAGGGCCAGCAAGGAGTCAGCCCCAGCATTTT
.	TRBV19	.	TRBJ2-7	CASSMVSYEQYF	TGTGCCAGTAGTATGGTTTCCTACGAGCAGTACTTC
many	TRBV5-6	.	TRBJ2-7	CASSLAEREYEQYF	TGTGCCAGCAGCTTGGCAGAAAGAGAATACGAGCAGTACTTC
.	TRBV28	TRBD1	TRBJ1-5	CASSSTGGTNQPQHF	TGTGCCAGCAGTTCAACAGGGGGTACCAATCAGCCCCAGCATTTT
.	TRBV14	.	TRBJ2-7	CASSQDRGGVEGDKTYEQYF	TGTGCCAGCAGCCAAGATCGGGGCGGAGTGGAGGGAGACAAAACCTACGAGCAGTACTTC
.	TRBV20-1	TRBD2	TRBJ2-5	CSARASGIRQETQYF	TGCAGTGCTAGAGCTAGCGGGATAAGGCAAGAGACCCAGTACTTC
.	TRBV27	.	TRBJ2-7	CASSLTTNSFEQYF	TGTGCCAGCAGCTTAACGACTAACTCCTTCGAGCAGTACTTC
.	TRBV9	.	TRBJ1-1	CASSPNHMNTEAFF	TGTGCCAGCAGCCCAAATCACATGAACACTGAAGCTTTCTTT